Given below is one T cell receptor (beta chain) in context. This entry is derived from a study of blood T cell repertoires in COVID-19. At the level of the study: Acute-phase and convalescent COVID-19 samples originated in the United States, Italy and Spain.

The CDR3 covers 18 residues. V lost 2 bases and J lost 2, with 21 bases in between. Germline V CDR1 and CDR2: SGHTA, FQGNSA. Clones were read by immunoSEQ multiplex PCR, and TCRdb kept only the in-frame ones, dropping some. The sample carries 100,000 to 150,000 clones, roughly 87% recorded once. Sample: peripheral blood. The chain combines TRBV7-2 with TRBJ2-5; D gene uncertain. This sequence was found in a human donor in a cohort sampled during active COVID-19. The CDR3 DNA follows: TGTGCCAGCAGCTTACGACCGGGTACGTGGCCCACTCAAGAGACCCAGTACTTC. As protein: CASSLRPGTWPTQETQYF.